This T cell receptor beta chain was sequenced during a study of breast tumors, draining lymph nodes, adjacent tissues (dated by TCRdb to 2015 to 2016). Looking at the study overall: Breast cancer patients provided tumor, adjacent nontumor tissue and axillary lymph nodes, and the study compared the TCR beta repertoires across these three sources. The study was designed to assess the relationships and possible T-cell exchange between tumor, surrounding tissue and draining lymph node repertoires in human breast cancer. Summary of the overall study and its limitations: Tumor T-cell repertoires showed less diversity than lymph node repertoires and more diversity than nontumor tissue repertoires, and tumor T-cell repertoires showed preferential V and J gene usage. Rather than being directly demonstrated, the conclusion that tumor T cells originate in lymph nodes was presented as consistent with a hypothesis. In luminal-like breast cancer, tumor and nontumor tissue repertoires resembled each other significantly more than in basal-like breast cancer. A scenario in which most tumor T cells derive from the lymph node and then expand within tumor tissue was judged to be consistent with the data.

This clonotype was counted many times. Its binding antigen is unknown. No per-base quality is available; no much larger clone lies one base away. The instrument given in TCRdb is Illumina HiSeq 2000. TCR beta chain libraries were generated through multiplex PCR amplification. High-throughput sequencing was used to analyze the amplified TCR beta chain products. The public reads were reprocessed in TCRdb via fastp at Q25 and MiXCR, keeping in-frame beta chains. Here each entry gathers all rows of one CDR3 protein and keeps the most common genes and DNA. The sample yields 200,000 to 250,000 distinct CDR3 sequences; about 30% were counted once. The ten largest clones represent approximately 1.5% of the sample. Trimming at the junction amounts to 7 bases on V and 3 bases on J, and the germline ends lie 12 bases apart. Including the terminal cysteine and phenylalanine, the CDR3 comprises 13 residues. The sequence is cut down to CDR3 DNA, 39 bases in frame from base 1. CDR1 and CDR2 are read off the germline V gene (reference sequence) as LNHDA and SQIVND.

Lymph node samples were obtained from the axillary draining lymph nodes of breast cancer patients. The chain employs TRBV19 and TRBJ1-2; perhaps TRBD1 is the D gene, with 5 bases matching. The sequence was collected from a female donor with breast cancer. Some clones in this sample may be carry-over from other donors' samples. What was sequenced was axillary lymph node tissue. The nucleotide sequence reads as follows: TGTGCCAGTAAGACAGAAAATTACTATGGCTACACCTTC. Protein translation: CASKTENYYGYTF. Supplemented by the reference TRBV19 and TRBJ1-2 proteins around the CDR3, the complete variable domain is DGGITQSPKYLFRKEGQNVTLSCEQNLNHDAMYWYRQDPGQGLRLIYYSQIVNDFQKGDIAEGYSVSREKKESFPLTVTSAQKNPTAFYLCASKTENYYGYTFGSGTRLTVV.